The 4 T cell receptor beta chains below come from one sample, sequenced in a study of T cell responses to AZD1222 COVID-19 vaccine. Here immunoSEQ multiplex PCR was the method, and the copy in TCRdb shows in-frame clones only, minus some. The sample carries roughly 140,000 clones, 88% recorded once. Sequenced material: peripheral blood, taken on day 0 of AZD1222 vaccination. Source of these receptors: an adult in good health.

The sample holds a few counts of this clone. The V call is TRBV6-6, the J call TRBJ1-2; TRBD1 might be the D (6 bases). With 8 bases removed from V and 4 bases from J, the gap between germline ends came to 14 bases. The length of the CDR3 is 13 residues. Per the germline V gene, CDR1 is MNHNY and CDR2 is SVGAGI (reference sequence). The CDR3, as DNA: TGTGCCAGCCTACAGGGTTCCCTCTATGGCTACACCTTC. Translated, it gives CASLQGSLYGYTF.

V usage is TRBV15 and J usage is TRBJ1-4; tentative D call: TRBD1 (6 bases). The CDR3 is 15 residues long. Per germline, CDR1 LNHNV and CDR2 YYDKDF (reference sequence). Trimming removed 6 bases at V and 5 bases at J, with 16 bases between. CDR3 loop: CATRSRQALNEKLFF. CDR3 nucleotides: TGTGCCACCAGATCCCGACAGGCCTTAAATGAAAAACTGTTTTTT.

The genes are TRBV9 and TRBJ2-3; 7 positions match TRBD1. V lost 3 bases to trimming and J lost 4 bases; unmatched junction nucleotides: 8. CDR1 is SGDLS, CDR2 YYNGEE, per germline. This CDR3 is built from 15 residues. The CDR3 nucleotides are TGTGCCAGCAGCGGAAGACAGGGTGTGGCAGATACGCAGTATTTT. Translated: CASSGRQGVADTQYF.

The gene calls are TRBV30 and TRBJ1-6; D perhaps matches TRBD1 (5 bases). This CDR3 contains 11 residues. The V end was cut by 2 bases, the J end by 9 bases, with 5 bases between. Germline V lookup: CDR1 GTSNPN, CDR2 SVGIG (reference sequence). The CDR3 spells CAWSQGSPLHF. The CDR3 DNA reads TGTGCCTGGAGTCAGGGTTCACCCCTCCACTTT.